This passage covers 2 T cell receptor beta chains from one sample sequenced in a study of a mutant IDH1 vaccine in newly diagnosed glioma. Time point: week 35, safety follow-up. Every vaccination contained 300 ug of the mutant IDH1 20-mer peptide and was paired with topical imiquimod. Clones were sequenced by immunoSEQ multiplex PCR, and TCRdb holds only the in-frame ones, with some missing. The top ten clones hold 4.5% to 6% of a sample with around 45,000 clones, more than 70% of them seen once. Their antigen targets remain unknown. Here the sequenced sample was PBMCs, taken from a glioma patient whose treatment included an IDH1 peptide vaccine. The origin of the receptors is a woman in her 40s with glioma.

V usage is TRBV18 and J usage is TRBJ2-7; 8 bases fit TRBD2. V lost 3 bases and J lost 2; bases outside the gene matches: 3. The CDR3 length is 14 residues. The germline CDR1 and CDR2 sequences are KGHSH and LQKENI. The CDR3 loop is CASSPVGRAYEQYF. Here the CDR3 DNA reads TGTGCCAGCTCACCGGTCGGGAGGGCCTACGAGCAGTACTTC. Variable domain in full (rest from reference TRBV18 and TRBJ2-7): NAGVMQNPRHLVRRRGQEARLRCSPMKGHSHVYWYRQLPEEGLKFMVYLQKENIIDESGMPKERFSAEFPKEGPSILRIQQVVRGDSAAYFCASSPVGRAYEQYFGPGTRLTVT.

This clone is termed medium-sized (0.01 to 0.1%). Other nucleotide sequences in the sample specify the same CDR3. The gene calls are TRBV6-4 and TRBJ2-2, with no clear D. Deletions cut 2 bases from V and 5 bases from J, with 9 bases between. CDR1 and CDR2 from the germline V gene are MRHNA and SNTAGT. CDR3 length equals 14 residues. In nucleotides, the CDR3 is TGTGCCAGCAGTGACAGGGCTGATACCGGGGAGCTGTTTTTT. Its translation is CASSDRADTGELFF.